This T cell receptor beta chain came from a study of T cells in Graves' hyperthyroidism and ophthalmopathy (dated by TCRdb to the late 2010s). Broadly, across the study: Peripheral blood was sampled at the time of initial diagnosis, prior to any treatment. TCR V-J signatures able to tell the groups apart were searched for in a discovery cohort of 90 to 100 patients, of whom about 40 had Graves' ophthalmopathy and under 65 had stable Graves' hyperthyroidism. Whether ophthalmopathy could be predicted prospectively was tested in an independent validation cohort made up of under 20 hyperthyroidism patients plus 17 patients who later progressed to ophthalmopathy. The approximately 100 discovery patients were randomly split 7:3 into training and test sets. Thyroid tissue and blood T-cell repertoires from six Graves' hyperthyroidism patients were also compared in the study. Following sampling, methimazole starting at 30 mg daily was given to hyperthyroidism patients, and high-dose intravenous methylprednisolone was given to ophthalmopathy patients. According to the paper, TCR Vbeta CDR3 sequencing was carried out on approximately 140 peripheral blood samples, which came from under 50 ophthalmopathy, about 75 hyperthyroidism and roughly 17 progressor patients.

The TCR beta CDR3 regions were amplified from RNA transcripts. The first round of RT-PCR for the TCR CDR3 was performed with the HTBI primer set and the Qiagen OneStep RT-PCR kit. Libraries were constructed in a second round of multiplex PCR, after which size selection and purification were carried out. Paired-end sequencing of the libraries was performed with 100 bp reads on an Illumina HiSeq2000. Under the source paper's analysis protocol: SOAPnuke was used to process the raw data, removing reads that contained adapters or uncalled bases, had a mean Phred below 15, or lacked an exact match to the constant primer or identifier. High-quality paired reads were merged with COPE v1.2.5, and unique nucleotide sequences were defined as clonotypes. MiTCR v1.1 was used to align clonotypes to the IMGT TRBV, TRBD and TRBJ reference segments. The analysis was restricted to V-J combinations with a frequency above 0.0001, which together covered just over 99% of the repertoires. The TCS score was defined as the ratio of F50 (clonal expansion) to E x V (chaos), calculated using BLOSUM62-based TCRdist between CDR3 peptides within each V-J. Welch's t-statistics and random forest reduced roughly 530 V-J features to 10 to 15, which were used in a naive Bayes classifier (R e1071). TCRdb cleaned the public reads at Q25 with fastp, built clones with MiXCR and kept in-frame beta chains. Merged by CDR3 protein, the rows form single entries marked with the most common genes and DNA. These V and J calls rely on TCRdb rather than the paper's analysis. Present in this sample are around 700,000 distinct CDR3 sequences, about 17% of which were seen just once. The top ten clonotypes cover over 15% of the sample.

The hyperthyroidism patients were between 18 and 65 years old and newly diagnosed, with a disease duration of less than 2 months. The study excluded patients with uncontrolled infections, other autoimmune diseases, pregnancy or lactation. Diagnoses relied on clinical symptoms, serum thyroxine and TRAb, thyroid ultrasound and orbital computed tomography. Blood from progressor patients was collected at the time of first diagnosis with hyperthyroidism, before any ophthalmopathy symptoms had appeared. PBMCs were isolated from about 9.1 ml of fresh peripheral blood by Ficoll-Paque density gradient centrifugation. Progressor patients were initially diagnosed with Graves' hyperthyroidism and developed ophthalmopathy during follow-up. Trizol reagent was used to extract total RNA, and RNA quality was then checked on an Agilent 2100 Bioanalyzer. In the germline V gene, CDR1 corresponds to MNHNS and CDR2 to SASEGT. V trim: 6 bases; J trim: 4 bases; unmatched bases: 6. The CDR3 measures 15 amino acids from cysteine to phenylalanine. The DNA shown is the 45-base CDR3, in frame from base 1.

The paper's findings and limits, for the study overall: Most expanded thyroid clonotypes (frequency above 0.001) were also found in blood, which suggests that blood repertoires may mirror thyroid immune responses. A 13 V-J signature model separated ophthalmopathy from stable hyperthyroidism, with around 90% sensitivity and 81.08% specificity in cross-validation and 80%/75% in testing. Sample size was not statistically predetermined, and investigators were not blinded to group allocation. In validation, the model predicted progression to ophthalmopathy with just under 71% sensitivity and around 72% specificity, a median of approximately 6.7 months before onset.

About this clonotype: What antigen it recognizes has not been identified. The record has no base qualities; no much larger clone is one base away.

This sequence uses TRBV6-1 and TRBJ2-2, and 9 junctional nucleotides match TRBD1. The source material was blood. The TCR originated in a woman aged 45-60 years with Graves' hyperthyroidism that later progressed to Graves' ophthalmopathy. The sequence in DNA is TGTGCCAGCAGCCTCGGACAGGGGAGCACCGGGGAGCTGTTTTTT. This gives the protein CASSLGQGSTGELFF.